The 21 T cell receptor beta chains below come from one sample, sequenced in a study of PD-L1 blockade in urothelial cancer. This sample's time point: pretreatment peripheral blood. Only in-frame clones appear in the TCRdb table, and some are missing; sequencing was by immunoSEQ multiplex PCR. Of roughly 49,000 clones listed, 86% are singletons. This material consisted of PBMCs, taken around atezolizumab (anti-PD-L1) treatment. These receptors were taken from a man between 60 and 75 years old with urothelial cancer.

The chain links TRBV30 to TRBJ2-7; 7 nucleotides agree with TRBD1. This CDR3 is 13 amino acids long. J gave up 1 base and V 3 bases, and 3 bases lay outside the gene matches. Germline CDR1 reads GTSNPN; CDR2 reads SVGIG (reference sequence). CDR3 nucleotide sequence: TGTGCCTGGAGCCGGGACAGTTCCTACGAGCAGTACTTC. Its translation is CAWSRDSSYEQYF.

The CDR3 bases are TGTGCCAGCAGTTACCGAGCGGGGGGCACCGGGGAGCTGTTTTTT. This gives the protein CASSYRAGGTGELFF. The J gene is TRBJ2-2, the V gene TRBV6-5; TRBD2 matches at 9 bases. The CDR3 sequence is 15 residues long. V was pared by 2 bases and J by 4 bases, with 2 bases of the junction left unmatched. Germline CDR1 is MNHEY and CDR2 is SVGAGI.

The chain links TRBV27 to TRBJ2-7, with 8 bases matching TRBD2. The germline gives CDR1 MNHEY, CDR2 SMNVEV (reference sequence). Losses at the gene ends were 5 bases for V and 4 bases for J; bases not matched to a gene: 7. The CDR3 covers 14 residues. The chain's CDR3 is CASSKSGSAYEQYF. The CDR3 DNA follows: TGTGCCAGCAGTAAAAGCGGGAGTGCGTACGAGCAGTACTTC.

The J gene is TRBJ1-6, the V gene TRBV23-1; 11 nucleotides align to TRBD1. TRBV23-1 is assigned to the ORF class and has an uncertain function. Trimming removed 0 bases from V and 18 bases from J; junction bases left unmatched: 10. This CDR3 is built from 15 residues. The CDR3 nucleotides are TGCGCCAGCAGTCAATCGCGAGGACAGGGGGCCCCTCCCCACTTT. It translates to CASSQSRGQGAPPHF.

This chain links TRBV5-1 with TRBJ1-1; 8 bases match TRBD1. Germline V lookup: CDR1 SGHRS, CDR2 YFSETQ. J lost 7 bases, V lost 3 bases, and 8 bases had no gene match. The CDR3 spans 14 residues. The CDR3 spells CASSSTTGDHEAFF. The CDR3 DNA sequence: TGCGCCAGCAGCTCGACGACAGGGGATCATGAAGCTTTCTTT.

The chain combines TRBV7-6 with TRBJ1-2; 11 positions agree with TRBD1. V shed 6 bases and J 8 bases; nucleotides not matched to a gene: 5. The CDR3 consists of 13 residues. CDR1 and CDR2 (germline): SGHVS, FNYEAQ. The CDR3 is CASSSGTGGGYTF. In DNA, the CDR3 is TGTGCCAGCAGTTCCGGGACAGGGGGAGGCTACACCTTC. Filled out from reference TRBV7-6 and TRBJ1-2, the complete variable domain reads GAGVSQSPRYKVTKRGQDVALRCDPISGHVSLYWYRQALGQGPEFLTYFNYEAQQDKSGLPNDRFSAERPEGSISTLTIQRTEQRDSAMYRCASSSGTGGGYTFGSGTRLTVV.

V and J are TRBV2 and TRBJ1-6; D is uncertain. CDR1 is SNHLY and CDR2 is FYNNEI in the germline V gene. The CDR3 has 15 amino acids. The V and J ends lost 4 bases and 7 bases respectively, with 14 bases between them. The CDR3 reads CASSAGLLVNSPLHF. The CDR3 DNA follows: TGTGCCAGCAGTGCAGGACTCCTGGTAAATTCACCCCTCCACTTT.

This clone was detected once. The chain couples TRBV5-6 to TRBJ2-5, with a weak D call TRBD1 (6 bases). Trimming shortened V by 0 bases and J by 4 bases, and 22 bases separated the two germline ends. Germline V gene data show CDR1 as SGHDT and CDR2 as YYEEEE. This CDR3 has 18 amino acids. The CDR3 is CASSLAVGAPGRGETQYF. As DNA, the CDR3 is TGTGCCAGCAGCTTGGCCGTGGGGGCCCCAGGAAGGGGAGAGACCCAGTACTTC.

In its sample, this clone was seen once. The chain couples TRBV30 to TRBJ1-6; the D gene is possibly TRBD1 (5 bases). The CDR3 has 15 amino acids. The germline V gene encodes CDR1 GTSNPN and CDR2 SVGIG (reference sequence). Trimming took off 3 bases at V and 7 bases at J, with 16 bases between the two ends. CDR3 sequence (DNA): TGTGCCTGGAGCCCTATCGACAGATTCAATTCACCCCTCCACTTT. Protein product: CAWSPIDRFNSPLHF.

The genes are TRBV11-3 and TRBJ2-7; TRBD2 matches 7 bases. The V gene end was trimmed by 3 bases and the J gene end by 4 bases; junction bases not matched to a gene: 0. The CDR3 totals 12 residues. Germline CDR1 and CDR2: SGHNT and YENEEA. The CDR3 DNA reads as TGTGCCAGCAGCTTCGGGGGGTACGAGCAGTACTTC. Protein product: CASSFGGYEQYF.

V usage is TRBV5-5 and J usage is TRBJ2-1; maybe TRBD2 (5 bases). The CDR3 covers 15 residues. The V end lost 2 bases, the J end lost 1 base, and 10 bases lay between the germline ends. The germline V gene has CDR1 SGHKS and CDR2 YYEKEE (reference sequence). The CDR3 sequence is CASSFRTASYNEQFF. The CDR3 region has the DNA TGTGCCAGCAGCTTCAGGACTGCGTCCTACAATGAGCAGTTCTTC.

The CDR3 spells CSVGGEGLYYEQYF. CDR3 coding DNA: TGCAGCGTTGGGGGGGAGGGACTTTACTACGAGCAGTACTTC. The J gene is TRBJ2-7, the V gene TRBV29-1; 7 bases align to TRBD2. The trim removed 4 bases at V and 3 bases at J, leaving 9 bases unmatched. The germline CDR1 and CDR2 sequences are SQVTM and ANQGSEA. The CDR3 covers 14 residues.

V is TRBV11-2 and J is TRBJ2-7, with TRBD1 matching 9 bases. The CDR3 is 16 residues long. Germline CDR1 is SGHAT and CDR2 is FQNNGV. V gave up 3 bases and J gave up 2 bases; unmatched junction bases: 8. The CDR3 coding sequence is TGTGCCAGCAGCTTGGGGAGGACAGGGGACACCTACGAGCAGTACTTC. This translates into CASSLGRTGDTYEQYF.

The CDR3 nucleotides read TGTGCCAGCAGTGAAGCGCGACAGGGGGCCTACGAGCAGTACTTC. Translating gives CASSEARQGAYEQYF. The chain combines TRBV6-1 with TRBJ2-7, with 9 nucleotides matching TRBD1. Germline assignment: CDR1 MNHNS and CDR2 SASEGT. V was pared by 0 bases and J by 2 bases, with 2 bases of the junction left unmatched. The CDR3 contains 15 residues.

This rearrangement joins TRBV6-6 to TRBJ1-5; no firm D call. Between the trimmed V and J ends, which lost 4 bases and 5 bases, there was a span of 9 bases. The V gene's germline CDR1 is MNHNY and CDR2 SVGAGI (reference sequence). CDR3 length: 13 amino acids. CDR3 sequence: CASSFSLDQPQHF. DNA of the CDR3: TGTGCCAGCAGTTTCTCCCTCGATCAGCCCCAGCATTTT.

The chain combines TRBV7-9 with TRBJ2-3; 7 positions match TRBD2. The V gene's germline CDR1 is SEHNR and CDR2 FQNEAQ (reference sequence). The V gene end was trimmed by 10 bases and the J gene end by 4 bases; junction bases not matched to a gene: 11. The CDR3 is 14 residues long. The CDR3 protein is CATYRNGRPDTQYF. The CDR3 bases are TGTGCCACCTACAGGAACGGGAGGCCAGATACGCAGTATTTT.

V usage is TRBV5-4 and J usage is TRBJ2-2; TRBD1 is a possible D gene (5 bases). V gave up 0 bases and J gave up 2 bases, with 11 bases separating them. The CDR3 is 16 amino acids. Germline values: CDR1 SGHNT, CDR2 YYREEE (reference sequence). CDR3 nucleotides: TGTGCCAGCAGCTTGGCCCAGGGCAGAAACACCGGGGAGCTGTTTTTT. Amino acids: CASSLAQGRNTGELFF.

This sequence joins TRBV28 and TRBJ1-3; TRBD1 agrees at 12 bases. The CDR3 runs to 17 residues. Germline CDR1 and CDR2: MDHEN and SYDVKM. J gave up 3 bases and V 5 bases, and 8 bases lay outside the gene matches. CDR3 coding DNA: TGTGCCAGCAGTAGATCCGGGACAGGGGGCTTTGGAAACACCATATATTTT. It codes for CASSRSGTGGFGNTIYF.

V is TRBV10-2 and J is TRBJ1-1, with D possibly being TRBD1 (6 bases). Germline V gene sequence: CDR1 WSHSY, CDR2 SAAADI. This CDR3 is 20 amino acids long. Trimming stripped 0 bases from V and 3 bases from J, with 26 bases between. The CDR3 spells CASSESGGLGRGFRDTEAFF. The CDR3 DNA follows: TGCGCCAGCAGTGAGTCGGGGGGCTTGGGGAGGGGCTTTAGGGACACTGAAGCTTTCTTT.

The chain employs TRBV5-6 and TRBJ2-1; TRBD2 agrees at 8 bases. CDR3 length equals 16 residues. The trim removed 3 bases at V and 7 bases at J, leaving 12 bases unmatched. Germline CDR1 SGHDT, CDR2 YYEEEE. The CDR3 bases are TGTGCCAGCAGCTCTCTGAAAGCGGGAGCAGGAAATGAGCAGTTCTTC. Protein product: CASSSLKAGAGNEQFF.

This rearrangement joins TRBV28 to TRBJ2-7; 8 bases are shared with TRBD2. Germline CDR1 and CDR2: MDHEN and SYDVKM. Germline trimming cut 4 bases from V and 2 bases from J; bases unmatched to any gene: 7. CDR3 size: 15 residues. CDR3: CASSSGGTKTYEQYF. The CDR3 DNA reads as TGTGCCAGCAGTTCGGGGGGGACGAAAACCTACGAGCAGTACTTC.